Listed below are T cell receptor beta chains from one sample, sequenced in a study of response to subunit inactivated influenza vaccine. TCRdb passed the RT-PCR reads through MiXCR, listing each CDR3 protein once. The sample records under 850,000 distinct CDR3 sequences, around 18% being singletons. The sample in question was PBMCs from blood, obtained about 5 days after vaccination. All receptors derive from a man aged 45-65 years who received an inactivated influenza vaccine. Each CDR3 is given with its conserved first and last residue. Each record gives: D gene, V gene, clone size, J gene, CDR3 DNA, CDR3 protein. A D gene is named only where the DNA matches it firmly. Some rows have no size entry. The others give once, few or many, or a class for an expanded clone.

d_call: TRBD1; v_call: TRBV20-1; clone_size: NA; j_call: TRBJ2-7; cdr3_nt: TGCAGTGCCTACCCGGACAGGGAATCCGAGCAGTACTTC; cdr3_aa: CSAYPDRESEQYF
d_call: NA; v_call: TRBV3-1; clone_size: few; j_call: TRBJ2-7; cdr3_nt: TGTGCCAGCAGCCAAGGTAGTTTTTGCAGGATCTCCTACGAGCAGTACTTC; cdr3_aa: CASSQGSFCRISYEQYF
d_call: NA; v_call: TRBV7-2; clone_size: NA; j_call: TRBJ2-7; cdr3_nt: TGTGCCAGCAGCTTAGAGGTTTACGAGCAGTACTTC; cdr3_aa: CASSLEVYEQYF
d_call: TRBD1; v_call: TRBV12-3/TRBV12-4; clone_size: NA; j_call: TRBJ2-2; cdr3_nt: TGTGCCAGCGAATCCGGGACAGGGGGATTCACTGGGGAGCTGTTTTTT; cdr3_aa: CASESGTGGFTGELFF
d_call: NA; v_call: TRBV7-2; clone_size: few; j_call: TRBJ2-7; cdr3_nt: TGTGCCAGCAGCTTAGCGTTATCCAGACAAGCCTACGAGCAGTACTTC; cdr3_aa: CASSLALSRQAYEQYF
d_call: NA; v_call: TRBV20-1; clone_size: few; j_call: TRBJ2-1; cdr3_nt: TGCAGTGCTAGAGATTCTGAGACATCGAGCTCCTACAATGAGCAGTTCTTC; cdr3_aa: CSARDSETSSSYNEQFF
d_call: TRBD2; v_call: TRBV5-8; clone_size: NA; j_call: TRBJ2-3; cdr3_nt: TGTGCCAGCAGCTTCCTCCTAGCGGGAGGGAAAGATACGCAGTATTTT; cdr3_aa: CASSFLLAGGKDTQYF
d_call: NA; v_call: TRBV20-1; clone_size: few; j_call: TRBJ1-1; cdr3_nt: TGCAGTGCTAGTAACAGGGCCCTGGATACTGAAGCTTTCTTT; cdr3_aa: CSASNRALDTEAFF
d_call: TRBD1; v_call: TRBV6-2/TRBV6-3; clone_size: NA; j_call: TRBJ2-3; cdr3_nt: TGTGCCAGCAACCACAGGGGGGATACGCAGTATTTT; cdr3_aa: CASNHRGDTQYF
d_call: NA; v_call: TRBV20-1; clone_size: many; j_call: TRBJ2-4; cdr3_nt: TGCAGTGCTAGAGATACGGTAGCGAGATCGAACATTCAGTACTTC; cdr3_aa: CSARDTVARSNIQYF
d_call: NA; v_call: TRBV27; clone_size: NA; j_call: TRBJ2-7; cdr3_nt: TGTGCCAGCAGCCAGAGGACGGACTACGAGCAGTACTTC; cdr3_aa: CASSQRTDYEQYF